These 23 T cell receptor beta chains came from one sample sequenced in a study of blood T cell repertoires in COVID-19 (dated by TCRdb to about 2020). Library construction relied on the immunoSEQ multiplex PCR assay. TCRdb took this table from immuneACCESS and kept in-frame rearrangements with V and J called. Such tables lack part of the clones; where checked against another copy, unresolved V genes explain under half of the gap, and the rest is unexplained. Recorded for this sample are approximately 500,000 clones; around nine tenths of them occurred a single time. The top ten constitute roughly 8.3% of the sample. The source material was peripheral blood. Receptor source: a woman aged 45-59 years with COVID-19, enrolled during active disease.

This chain links TRBV28 with TRBJ1-2, with D hard to call. The CDR3 runs 14 residues. Per germline, CDR1 MDHEN and CDR2 SYDVKM. V dropped 6 bases and J dropped 0 bases, with 11 bases sitting between them. In nucleotides, the CDR3 is TGTGCCAGCAGCGAACCGGGGACTAACTATGGCTACACCTTC. Its protein product is CASSEPGTNYGYTF.

This chain connects TRBV20-1 to TRBJ2-7; TRBD2 matches 8 bases. Germline trimming cut 3 bases from V and 1 base from J; bases unmatched to any gene: 8. The germline V gene has CDR1 DFQATT and CDR2 SNEGSKA (reference sequence). This CDR3 region has 15 residues. The CDR3 bases are TGCAGTGCTAGTAGCGGGACTACGGGATCCTACGAGCAGTACTTC. It codes for CSASSGTTGSYEQYF.

J is TRBJ2-1 and V is TRBV24-1; a possible D gene is TRBD2 (5 bases). Trimming cost V 1 base and J 15 bases, with 21 bases left between them. Per the germline V gene, CDR1 is KGHDR and CDR2 is SFDVKD. The CDR3 is 15 residues long. For the CDR3, the DNA is TGTGCCACCAGTGATTTCTCTCGGGGAAAGACTCGCTTGTTCTTC. As protein: CATSDFSRGKTRLFF.

The chain joins TRBV30 to TRBJ1-2; D gene uncertain. The V end lost 2 bases, the J end lost 6 bases, and 7 bases lay between the germline ends. There are 11 residues in the CDR3. Germline V gives CDR1 GTSNPN, CDR2 SVGIG (reference sequence). The CDR3 DNA sequence: TGTGCCTGGAGTAACCTAAATGGCTACACCTTC. It yields the protein CAWSNLNGYTF.

CDR3 sequence reads: CASSRGQGASTNEKLFF. DNA of the CDR3: TGTGCCAGCAGTCGGGGACAGGGGGCTTCAACTAATGAAAAACTGTTTTTT. The chain recombines TRBV6-6 with TRBJ1-4, with 12 positions matching TRBD1. V shed 5 bases and J 0 bases; nucleotides not matched to a gene: 4. CDR3 length: 17 residues. Germline V gives CDR1 MNHNY, CDR2 SVGAGI (reference sequence).

Written as DNA, the CDR3 is TGTGCCAGCAGCATCTCGGACTCGGGGGCACCCCTCCACTTT. Protein product: CASSISDSGAPLHF. The chain carries TRBV9 and TRBJ1-6; D might be TRBD1 (5 bases). Germline CDR1 SGDLS, CDR2 YYNGEE. Trimming removed 4 bases from V and 11 bases from J, with 16 bases in between. The CDR3 runs 14 residues. Based on the CDR3 plus reference TRBV9 and TRBJ1-6, the full variable domain is DSGVTQTPKHLITATGQRVTLRCSPRSGDLSVYWYQQSLDQGLQFLIQYYNGEERAKGNILERFSAQQFPDLHSELNLSSLELGDSALYFCASSISDSGAPLHFGNGTRLTVT.

V gene TRBV30 combines with J gene TRBJ2-7, with D maybe TRBD1 (6 bases). The CDR3 runs 15 residues. Trimming removed 2 bases at V and 2 bases at J, with 16 bases between. CDR1 GTSNPN and CDR2 SVGIG come from the germline V gene (reference sequence). DNA of the CDR3: TGTGCCTGGAGTAGTCGACGGACAGCGACCTACGAGCAGTACTTC. Its translation: CAWSSRRTATYEQYF. The full variable domain, completed using reference TRBV30 and TRBJ2-7, is SQTIHQWPATLVQPVGSPLSLECTVEGTSNPNLYWYRQAAGRGLQLLFYSVGIGQISSEVPQNLSASRPQDRQFILSSKKLLLSDSGFYLCAWSSRRTATYEQYFGPGTRLTVT.

This clone was seen once. The chain combines TRBV5-1 with TRBJ2-2; possibly TRBD2 for D (5 bases). Trimming took off 0 bases at V and 3 bases at J, with 12 bases between the two ends. There are 16 residues in the CDR3. In germline, CDR1 is SGHRS, CDR2 YFSETQ. DNA of the CDR3: TGCGCCAGCAGCTTGGCCGCGGGTTCTGACACCGGGGAGCTGTTTTTT. It yields the protein CASSLAAGSDTGELFF.

The chain employs TRBV5-4 and TRBJ2-5; 9 bases are shared with TRBD1. Germline CDR1 is SGHNT and CDR2 is YYREEE (reference sequence). With 3 bases clipped from V and 2 bases from J, the junction kept 17 bases outside the gene matches. The CDR3 is 19 residues long. The CDR3 DNA reads as TGTGCCAGCAGCTGGAAGGGGCTGCCGGGACAGGGACCTCAAGAGACCCAGTACTTC. Protein product: CASSWKGLPGQGPQETQYF.

The chain joins TRBV12-3 or TRBV12-4 to TRBJ2-7; TRBD2 aligns across 8 bases. The CDR3 is 12 residues long. After removal of 4 bases from V and 6 bases from J, the junction contained 2 bases not matched to a gene. CDR3 DNA: TGTGCCAGCAGTTGGACTAGCCGCGAGCAGTACTTC. It yields the protein CASSWTSREQYF.

The genes are TRBV19 and TRBJ1-5; TRBD1 matches at 8 bases. The trim removed 8 bases at V and 2 bases at J, leaving 11 bases unmatched. The germline CDR1 and CDR2 sequences are LNHDA and SQIVND (reference sequence). This CDR3 contains 16 residues. CDR3 residues: CASGFSDREGNQPQHF. Written as DNA, the CDR3 is TGTGCCAGTGGATTCTCGGACAGGGAAGGCAATCAGCCCCAGCATTTT.

This sequence joins TRBV5-1 and TRBJ1-1; 10 nucleotides align to TRBD1. Germline CDR1 and CDR2: SGHRS and YFSETQ. CDR3 length: 14 amino acids. V dropped 2 bases and J dropped 5; count of bases not matched to a gene: 3. In nucleotides, the CDR3 is TGCGCCAGCAGCTTTGACAGGGGGCCAACTGAAGCTTTCTTT. Translated, it gives CASSFDRGPTEAFF.

This chain joins TRBV7-2 and TRBJ2-1; 7 bases are a match to TRBD1. This CDR3 is 14 amino acids long. Germline CDR1 SGHTA, CDR2 FQGNSA. The V and J ends lost 1 base and 8 bases, in that order; junction bases with no gene match: 5. The CDR3 reads CASSLGTGPHEQFF. The DNA for the CDR3 is TGTGCCAGCAGCTTAGGGACAGGCCCGCATGAGCAGTTCTTC.

The chain links TRBV7-9 to TRBJ1-6; D is unresolved. Germline loops: CDR1 SEHNR, CDR2 FQNEAQ (reference sequence). The CDR3 consists of 14 residues. V was pared by 5 bases and J by 10 bases, with 15 bases between. The CDR3 protein is CASSPLAGFSPLHF. DNA of the CDR3: TGTGCCAGCAGCCCTCTTGCCGGGTTCTCACCCCTCCACTTT.

The chain combines TRBV7-6 with TRBJ2-1; TRBD1 agrees at 8 bases. V lost 1 base and J lost 9; bases outside the gene matches: 11. The CDR3 totals 16 residues. Germline-derived CDR1 and CDR2 are SGHVS and FNYEAQ. CDR3 coding DNA: TGTGCCAGCAGCTTAGAACCCCCTCAGGGGGCGCGTGAGCAGTTCTTC. As protein: CASSLEPPQGAREQFF.

The rearrangement joins TRBV7-6 to TRBJ1-1, with 7 bases that match TRBD1. Germline CDR1 reads SGHVS; CDR2 reads FNYEAQ. The CDR3 is 16 residues long. V dropped 5 bases and J dropped 0; count of bases not matched to a gene: 9. In nucleotides, the CDR3 is TGTGCCAGCAGCCCCTACCCGGGACAGATGAACACTGAAGCTTTCTTT. Translating gives CASSPYPGQMNTEAFF. Together with reference TRBV7-6 and TRBJ1-1, the CDR3 gives the full variable domain: GAGVSQSPRYKVTKRGQDVALRCDPISGHVSLYWYRQALGQGPEFLTYFNYEAQQDKSGLPNDRFSAERPEGSISTLTIQRTEQRDSAMYRCASSPYPGQMNTEAFFGQGTRLTVV.

The chain employs TRBV28 and TRBJ1-6; 7 bases fit TRBD1. The CDR3 length is 20 residues. After removal of 6 bases from V and 0 bases from J, the junction contained 17 bases not matched to a gene. Germline V gene sequence: CDR1 MDHEN, CDR2 SYDVKM. The CDR3 DNA reads TGTGCCAGCAGCACCCCGCCGGGACAGAGAATTAGCTCCTATAATTCACCCCTCCACTTT. Its protein is CASSTPPGQRISSYNSPLHF.

This chain connects TRBV10-3 to TRBJ1-2, with 8 bases identical to TRBD1. The CDR3 extends over 12 amino acids. The germline gives CDR1 ENHRY, CDR2 SYGVKD. Trimming removed 6 bases from V and 7 bases from J; junction bases left unmatched: 4. CDR3: CAIRDRDVGYTF. Written as DNA, the CDR3 is TGTGCCATCAGGGACAGGGACGTTGGCTACACCTTC.

As regards this clone: The same CDR3 also results from other DNA sequences found in this sample. The chain has TRBV28 and TRBJ1-2, with D tentatively TRBD1 (5 bases). The ends were cut back, 2 bases at V and 2 bases at J, with 9 bases in the middle. The germline gives CDR1 MDHEN, CDR2 SYDVKM. The CDR3 sequence is 14 residues long. Written as DNA, the CDR3 is TGTGCCAGCAGTTTAGTCAGGGCCAACTATGGCTACACCTTC. This gives the protein CASSLVRANYGYTF.

In DNA, the CDR3 is TGTGCCAGCAGCTTGGCCGGGGTTCGCACCGGGGAGCTGTTTTTT. This sequence encodes CASSLAGVRTGELFF. This rearrangement joins TRBV5-4 to TRBJ2-2; tentatively, D is TRBD2 (5 bases). V was pared by 0 bases and J by 4 bases, with 10 bases between. Germline CDR1 is SGHNT and CDR2 is YYREEE (reference sequence). This CDR3 is built from 15 residues.

The chain carries TRBV5-1 and TRBJ1-2; possible D gene TRBD1, 6 bases. The CDR3 sequence is 14 residues long. Trimming shortened V by 4 bases and J by 5 bases, and 15 bases separated the two germline ends. Germline CDR1 SGHRS, CDR2 YFSETQ. The CDR3 loop is CASSRRTQGYGYTF. CDR3 sequence (DNA): TGCGCCAGCAGCCGTCGGACTCAGGGGTATGGCTACACCTTC.

The CDR3 region has the DNA TGTGCCAGCAGTTCGGACAGGGAAAAACTGTTTTTT. It codes for CASSSDREKLFF. V is TRBV12-3 or TRBV12-4 and J is TRBJ1-4; TRBD1 aligns across 7 bases. This CDR3 contains 12 residues. V lost 4 bases to trimming and J lost 8 bases; unmatched junction nucleotides: 1.

The chain links TRBV20-1 to TRBJ2-7; D perhaps matches TRBD2 (7 bases). The germline V gene has CDR1 DFQATT and CDR2 SNEGSKA (reference sequence). V was pared by 3 bases and J by 1 base, with 13 bases between. This CDR3 is built from 14 residues. CDR3 in amino acids: CSASVRGPSYEQYF. CDR3 bases: TGCAGTGCTAGTGTGCGGGGGCCTTCCTACGAGCAGTACTTC.